This TCR beta chain comes out of a study of T cells after posttransplantation cyclophosphamide. Study-wide results and caveats: Blood and skin or GI T cell repertoires showed limited TRB overlap. Donor-recipient repertoire similarity was low at 1-2 months, rising over year one. Recipient CMV seropositivity and CMV reactivation strongly tracked TRB clonality.

Of note for this clone: The target antigen is unknown.

Treatment was busulfan-fludarabine conditioning, a marrow graft, and cyclophosphamide on days +3 and +4. Sequencing used immunoSEQ multiplex PCR; TCRdb keeps in-frame clones, though not all of them. In the table there are 4,500 to 5,000 clones, around 82% of which are singletons. The sequence derives from a male patient aged 50 to 59 who received an allogeneic stem cell transplant from an unrelated donor, was CMV-positive, and had acute GVHD only. Part of the T cells may come from the graft donor. This sample comprised PBMCs, obtained 86 days after allogeneic stem cell transplant with posttransplant cyclophosphamide.

In nucleotides, the CDR3 is TGTGCCAGCAGCCGGGTAGCGGGAGATGGGGAGCAGTACTTC. Residues: CASSRVAGDGEQYF. The chain employs TRBV7-9 and TRBJ2-7; 9 nucleotides agree with TRBD2. Germline CDR1 and CDR2: SEHNR and FQNEAQ (reference sequence). With 5 bases clipped from V and 7 bases from J, the junction kept 9 bases outside the gene matches. The CDR3 is 14 residues long.